These 21 T cell receptor beta chains came from one sample sequenced in a study of shared clonotypes between healthy human individuals. Repertoires were generated with immunoSEQ multiplex PCR, while TCRdb's copy carries only in-frame clones and drops some. The table has about 1.5 million clones, roughly 96% seen once; the top ten hold over 1%. Sequencing used naive CD4+ T cells sorted from blood. Documented subset: CD45RA+ positively selected. These receptor sequences come from a man younger than 40 in good health.

This clone was seen a handful of times. This specimen includes other DNA sequences encoding the same CDR3. The V and J genes are TRBV9 and TRBJ1-1; D might be TRBD1 (5 bases). V was clipped by 1 base and J by 1 base, with 8 bases between them. The CDR3 spans 14 residues. Germline V gene data show CDR1 as SGDLS and CDR2 as YYNGEE. The CDR3 DNA reads TGTGCCAGCAGCGTAACAGGTCAGAACACTGAAGCTTTCTTT. This codes for CASSVTGQNTEAFF.

The V and J genes are TRBV7-9 and TRBJ1-5, with TRBD1 matching 7 bases. V shed 5 bases and J 6 bases; nucleotides not matched to a gene: 13. CDR3 length: 16 amino acids. Germline values: CDR1 SEHNR, CDR2 FQNEAQ (reference sequence). CDR3 sequence reads: CASSPEGGGRGQPQHF. In DNA, the CDR3 is TGTGCCAGCAGCCCCGAGGGAGGGGGCCGGGGTCAGCCCCAGCATTTT.

In DNA form, the CDR3 reads TGTGCCAGCAGTCCATACCCACAGGGTTCCTACGAGCAGTACTTC. Residues: CASSPYPQGSYEQYF. The J gene is TRBJ2-7, the V gene TRBV27, with TRBD1 as a possible D gene (6 bases). Looked up from germline, CDR1 is MNHEY and CDR2 is SMNVEV (reference sequence). This CDR3 comprises 15 residues. V gave up 5 bases and J gave up 1 base, with 15 bases separating them.

This clone was seen only once. This chain links TRBV20-1 with TRBJ2-5, with D hard to call. The CDR3 contains 11 residues. CDR1 DFQATT and CDR2 SNEGSKA come from the germline V gene (reference sequence). Trimming took 3 bases from V and 2 from J, leaving 4 bases between them. The CDR3 is CSASKQETQYF. Written as DNA, the CDR3 is TGCAGTGCTAGCAAGCAAGAGACCCAGTACTTC.

The chain is built from TRBV10-2 and TRBJ2-7; D unresolved. The CDR3 is 13 residues long. Germline CDR1 and CDR2: WSHSY and SAAADI. V gave up 7 bases and J gave up 3 bases, with 13 bases separating them. CDR3 protein: CASTLVPHYEQYF. DNA of the CDR3: TGCGCCAGCACCTTAGTTCCCCACTACGAGCAGTACTTC.

This clone was seen once. This chain uses TRBV11-1 with TRBJ1-2; weak D call: TRBD1 (5 bases). Germline V gene sequence: CDR1 SGHAT, CDR2 FQDESV (reference sequence). This CDR3 comprises 16 residues. The ends were cut back, 5 bases at V and 4 bases at J, with 20 bases in the middle. CDR3 protein: CASSILQAGKTYGYTF. In nucleotides, the CDR3 is TGTGCCAGCAGCATATTACAGGCTGGAAAGACCTATGGCTACACCTTC.

This chain links TRBV18 with TRBJ2-7; the match to TRBD1 covers 9 bases. The CDR3 consists of 14 residues. V shed 5 bases and J 6 bases; nucleotides not matched to a gene: 8. CDR1 is KGHSH and CDR2 is LQKENI in the germline V gene. CDR3 nucleotides: TGTGCCAGCTCAGCCCAACAGGGGGCGCGCGAGCAGTACTTC. Residues: CASSAQQGAREQYF.

The rearrangement links TRBV15 to TRBJ2-5; D is unresolved. Trimming took 0 bases from V and 3 from J, leaving 11 bases between them. From germline, CDR1 is LNHNV and CDR2 YYDKDF (reference sequence). The CDR3 has 15 amino acids. CDR3 region: CATSRDGVHKETQYF. The CDR3 DNA reads as TGTGCCACCAGCAGAGATGGTGTCCACAAAGAGACCCAGTACTTC.

This clone appeared a single time. The chain has TRBV6-5 and TRBJ2-2, with 8 nucleotides matching TRBD1. Unmatched junction bases numbered 1, after V lost 5 bases and J lost 2 bases. Germline V gene data show CDR1 as MNHEY and CDR2 as SVGAGI. CDR3 length: 14 amino acids. CDR3 loop: CASSQGANTGELFF. For the CDR3, the DNA is TGTGCCAGCAGTCAGGGGGCTAACACCGGGGAGCTGTTTTTT.

V and J are TRBV15 and TRBJ2-7; TRBD2 aligns across 14 bases. CDR1 and CDR2 (germline): LNHNV, YYDKDF (reference sequence). This CDR3 is built from 20 residues. After removal of 0 bases from V and 3 bases from J, the junction contained 13 bases not matched to a gene. CDR3 residues: CATSRDYRGTSGRSGYEQYF. CDR3 bases: TGTGCCACCAGCAGAGATTATAGGGGGACTAGCGGGAGATCCGGCTACGAGCAGTACTTC.

V is TRBV6-6 and J is TRBJ2-7, with D unclear. Germline V gene lookup returns CDR1 MNHNY and CDR2 SVGAGI (reference sequence). V was cut by 8 bases and J by 5 bases, with 7 bases left in between. CDR3 length: 10 residues. The CDR3 nucleotides read TGTGCCAGCGGATTGGACGAGCAGTACTTC. Translation gives CASGLDEQYF.

V gene TRBV6-5 combines with J gene TRBJ2-1; D not resolved. The germline CDR1 and CDR2 sequences are MNHEY and SVGAGI. There are 15 residues in the CDR3. V dropped 5 bases and J dropped 7 bases, with 18 bases sitting between them. CDR3 sequence: CASSNDLLHRNEQFF. In nucleotides, the CDR3 is TGTGCCAGCAGTAATGACTTATTACATCGGAATGAGCAGTTCTTC.

The chain recombines TRBV7-9 with TRBJ2-2; the match to TRBD1 covers 7 bases. CDR1 is SEHNR, CDR2 FQNEAQ, per germline (reference sequence). The CDR3 is 16 amino acids. Trimming cost V 5 bases and J 3 bases; bases outside gene matches: 9. The CDR3 is CASSRTTGKHTGELFF. The CDR3 region has the DNA TGTGCCAGCAGCAGAACGACAGGGAAACACACCGGGGAGCTGTTTTTT.

The genes are TRBV18 and TRBJ2-6, with 7 bases lining up with TRBD1. The CDR3 spans 17 residues. V was pared by 3 bases and J by 1 base, with 6 bases of the junction left unmatched. Per germline, CDR1 KGHSH and CDR2 LQKENI. The CDR3 reads CASSPTTGISGANVLTF. DNA for the CDR3: TGTGCCAGCTCACCTACGACAGGGATATCTGGGGCCAACGTCCTGACTTTC.

The rearrangement uses TRBV7-8 and TRBJ2-3; no clear D gene. The CDR3 is 15 amino acids. Trimming pared 2 bases from V and 1 base from J, leaving 10 bases between. Germline CDR1 and CDR2: SGHVS and FQNEAQ. The CDR3 coding sequence is TGTGCCAGCAGCTTAAGTCGGGTTGGCACAGATACGCAGTATTTT. Translating it yields CASSLSRVGTDTQYF.

V usage is TRBV6-1 and J usage is TRBJ2-5, with D uncertain. The CDR3 sequence is 11 residues long. V lost 8 bases, J lost 4 bases, and 8 bases lay in between. Looked up from germline, CDR1 is MNHNS and CDR2 is SASEGT. The CDR3 spells CASAAGETQYF. The CDR3 DNA sequence: TGTGCCAGCGCGGCTGGAGAGACCCAGTACTTC.

This sequence joins TRBV10-3 and TRBJ2-2; 11 positions agree with TRBD2. CDR1 ENHRY and CDR2 SYGVKD come from the germline V gene. CDR3 size: 16 residues. The V and J ends lost 3 bases and 1 base, in that order; junction bases with no gene match: 1. The CDR3 loop reads CAISETSGRNTGELFF. The CDR3, as DNA: TGTGCCATCAGTGAAACTAGCGGGAGGAACACCGGGGAGCTGTTTTTT.

V is TRBV18 and J is TRBJ1-4; D is unresolved. The CDR3 totals 14 residues. With 2 bases removed from V and 8 bases from J, the gap between germline ends came to 12 bases. Germline V gene sequence: CDR1 KGHSH, CDR2 LQKENI. CDR3 nucleotides: TGTGCCAGCTCACCATCGGGAGCCGGGGAAAAACTGTTTTTT. Translation gives CASSPSGAGEKLFF.

As for this clone: This sample includes further DNA sequences coding for the same CDR3. This chain joins TRBV11-2 and TRBJ2-2; no definite D call. The CDR3 runs to 14 residues. Trimming removed 2 bases from V and 1 base from J, with 5 bases in between. Per the germline V gene, CDR1 is SGHAT and CDR2 is FQNNGV. The CDR3 reads CASSLNRNTGELFF. The DNA for the CDR3 is TGTGCCAGCAGCTTAAACAGGAACACCGGGGAGCTGTTTTTT.

This chain connects TRBV5-5 to TRBJ2-7; 8 bases are a match to TRBD1. CDR3 length: 14 amino acids. J lost 6 bases, V lost 2 bases, and 7 bases had no gene match. Germline V lookup: CDR1 SGHKS, CDR2 YYEKEE (reference sequence). The CDR3 bases are TGTGCCAGCAGCTTTGCCAGGGGGCGGTCCGAGCAGTACTTC. Translating gives CASSFARGRSEQYF.

The chain links TRBV28 to TRBJ2-1, with D perhaps matching TRBD1 or TRBD2 (6 bases each). The CDR3 has 18 residues. Germline CDR1 reads MDHEN; CDR2 reads SYDVKM. V lost 4 bases to trimming and J lost 2 bases, with 21 bases between them. The CDR3 spells CASSSGAGRSHTYNEQFF. The CDR3 DNA is TGTGCCAGCAGTTCAGGGGCGGGGCGGAGTCATACCTACAATGAGCAGTTCTTC.